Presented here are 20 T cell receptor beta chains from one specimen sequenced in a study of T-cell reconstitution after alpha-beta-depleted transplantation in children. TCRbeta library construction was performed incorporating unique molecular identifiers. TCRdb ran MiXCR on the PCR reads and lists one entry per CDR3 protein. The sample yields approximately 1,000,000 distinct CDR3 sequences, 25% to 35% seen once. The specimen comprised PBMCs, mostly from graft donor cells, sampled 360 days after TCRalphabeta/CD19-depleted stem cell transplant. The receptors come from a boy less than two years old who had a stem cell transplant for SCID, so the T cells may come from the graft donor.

This CDR3 is CASSTRTGAKDTQYF. CDR3 coding DNA: TGTGCCAGCAGTACCAGGACAGGGGCAAAAGATACGCAGTATTTT. The chain carries TRBV12-3 or TRBV12-4 and TRBJ2-3, with 9 bases matching TRBD1. CDR3 length: 15 residues. The V and J ends lost 5 bases and 5 bases, in that order; junction bases with no gene match: 8.

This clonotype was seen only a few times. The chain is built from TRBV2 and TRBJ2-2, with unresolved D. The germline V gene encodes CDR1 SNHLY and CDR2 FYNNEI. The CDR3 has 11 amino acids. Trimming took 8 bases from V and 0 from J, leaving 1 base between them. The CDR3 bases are TGTGCCAGCGCGAACACCGGGGAGCTGTTTTTT. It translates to CASANTGELFF.

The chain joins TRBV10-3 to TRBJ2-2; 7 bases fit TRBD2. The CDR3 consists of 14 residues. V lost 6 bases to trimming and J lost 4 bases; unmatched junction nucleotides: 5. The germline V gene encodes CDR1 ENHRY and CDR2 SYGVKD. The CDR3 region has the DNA TGTGCCATCAGGAACCCGGGGGGCACCGGGGAGCTGTTTTTT. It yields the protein CAIRNPGGTGELFF.

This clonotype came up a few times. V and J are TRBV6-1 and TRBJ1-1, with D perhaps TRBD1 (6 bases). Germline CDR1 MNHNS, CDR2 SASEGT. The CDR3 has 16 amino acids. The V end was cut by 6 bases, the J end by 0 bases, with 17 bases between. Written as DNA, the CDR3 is TGTGCCAGCAGCCCGCCCGCGGGGGGCCTGAACACTGAAGCTTTCTTT. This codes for CASSPPAGGLNTEAFF.

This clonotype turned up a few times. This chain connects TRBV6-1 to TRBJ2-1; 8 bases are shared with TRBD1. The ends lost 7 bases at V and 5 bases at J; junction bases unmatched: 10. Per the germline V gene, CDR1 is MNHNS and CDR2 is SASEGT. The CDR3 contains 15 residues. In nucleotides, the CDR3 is TGTGCCAGCACCACGCGCGACAGGGGACACAATGAGCAGTTCTTC. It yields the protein CASTTRDRGHNEQFF.

CDR3 protein: CATSSPGGQGNYGYTF. The CDR3 DNA reads TGTGCCACCAGCAGTCCTGGGGGACAGGGTAACTATGGCTACACCTTC. The chain employs TRBV15 and TRBJ1-2; 9 bases map to TRBD1. Germline CDR1 reads LNHNV; CDR2 reads YYDKDF (reference sequence). With V trimmed by 3 bases and J by 1 base, 6 bases remained unmatched. This CDR3 spans 16 amino acids.

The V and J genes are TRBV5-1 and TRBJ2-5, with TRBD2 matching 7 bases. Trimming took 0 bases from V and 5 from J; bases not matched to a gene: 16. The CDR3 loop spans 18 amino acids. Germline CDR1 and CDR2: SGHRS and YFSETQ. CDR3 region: CASSLVSPLRGGVETQYF. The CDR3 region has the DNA TGCGCCAGCAGCTTGGTTTCCCCCTTGAGGGGAGGGGTGGAGACCCAGTACTTC.

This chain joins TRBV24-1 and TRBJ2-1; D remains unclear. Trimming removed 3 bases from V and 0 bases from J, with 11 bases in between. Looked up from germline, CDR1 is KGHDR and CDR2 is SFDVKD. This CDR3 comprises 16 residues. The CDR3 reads CATSDRYRPSYNEQFF. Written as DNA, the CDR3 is TGTGCCACCAGTGATAGGTACAGACCCTCCTACAATGAGCAGTTCTTC.

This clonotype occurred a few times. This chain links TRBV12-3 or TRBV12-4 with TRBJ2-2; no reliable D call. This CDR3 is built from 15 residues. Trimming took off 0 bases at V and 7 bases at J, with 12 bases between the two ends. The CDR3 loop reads CASSLAGRISGELFF. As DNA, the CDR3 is TGTGCCAGCAGTTTAGCGGGCCGCATAAGCGGGGAGCTGTTTTTT.

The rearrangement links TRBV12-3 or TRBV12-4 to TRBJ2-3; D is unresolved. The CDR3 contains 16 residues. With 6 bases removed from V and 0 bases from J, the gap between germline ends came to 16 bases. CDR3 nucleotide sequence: TGTGCCAGCAGCCTCGGCCTAGTCAAGAGCACAGATACGCAGTATTTT. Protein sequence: CASSLGLVKSTDTQYF.

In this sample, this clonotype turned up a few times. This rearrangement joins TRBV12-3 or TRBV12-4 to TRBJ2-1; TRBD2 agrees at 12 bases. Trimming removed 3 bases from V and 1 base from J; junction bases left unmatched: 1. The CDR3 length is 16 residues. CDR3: CASSFLAGGSYNEQFF. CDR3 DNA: TGTGCCAGCAGTTTCCTAGCGGGGGGGTCCTACAATGAGCAGTTCTTC.

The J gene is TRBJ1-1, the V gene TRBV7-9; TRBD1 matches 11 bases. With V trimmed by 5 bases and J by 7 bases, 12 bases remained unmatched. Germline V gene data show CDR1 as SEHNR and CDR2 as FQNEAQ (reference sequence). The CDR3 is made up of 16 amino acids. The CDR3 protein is CASSPLYWTGGIEAFF. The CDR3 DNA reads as TGTGCCAGCAGCCCTTTATATTGGACAGGGGGCATTGAAGCTTTCTTT.

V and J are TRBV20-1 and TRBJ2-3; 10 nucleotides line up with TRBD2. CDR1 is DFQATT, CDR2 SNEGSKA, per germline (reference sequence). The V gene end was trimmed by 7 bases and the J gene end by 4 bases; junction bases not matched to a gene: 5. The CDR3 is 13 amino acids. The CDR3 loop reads CSVGTSVADTQYF. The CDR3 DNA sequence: TGCAGTGTGGGGACTAGCGTAGCAGATACGCAGTATTTT.

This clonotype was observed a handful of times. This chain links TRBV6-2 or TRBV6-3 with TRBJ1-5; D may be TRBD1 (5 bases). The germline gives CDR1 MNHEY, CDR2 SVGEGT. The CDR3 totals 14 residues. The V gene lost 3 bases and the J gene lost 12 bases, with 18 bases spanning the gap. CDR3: CASSYNGRAGYQHF. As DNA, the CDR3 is TGTGCCAGCAGTTATAACGGCAGGGCCGGGTACCAGCATTTT.

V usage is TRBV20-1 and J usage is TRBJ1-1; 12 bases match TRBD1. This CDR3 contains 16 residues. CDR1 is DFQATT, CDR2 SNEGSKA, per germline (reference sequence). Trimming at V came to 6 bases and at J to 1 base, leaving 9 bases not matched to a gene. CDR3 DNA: TGCAGTGCAGCCGGGACAGGGGGCCGGTGGAACACTGAAGCTTTCTTT. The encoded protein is CSAAGTGGRWNTEAFF.

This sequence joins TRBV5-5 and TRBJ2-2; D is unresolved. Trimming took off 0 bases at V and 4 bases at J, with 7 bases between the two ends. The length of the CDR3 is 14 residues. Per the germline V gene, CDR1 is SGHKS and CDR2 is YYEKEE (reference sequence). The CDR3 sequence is CASSLGGITGELFF. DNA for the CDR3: TGTGCCAGCAGCTTGGGGGGAATCACCGGGGAGCTGTTTTTT.

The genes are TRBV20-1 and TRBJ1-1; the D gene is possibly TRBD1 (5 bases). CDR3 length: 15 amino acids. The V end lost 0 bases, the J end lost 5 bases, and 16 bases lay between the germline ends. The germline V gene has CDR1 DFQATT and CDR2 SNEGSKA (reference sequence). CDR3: CSARDPSEGWTEAFF. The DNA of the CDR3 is TGCAGTGCTAGAGATCCTAGCGAGGGGTGGACTGAAGCTTTCTTT.

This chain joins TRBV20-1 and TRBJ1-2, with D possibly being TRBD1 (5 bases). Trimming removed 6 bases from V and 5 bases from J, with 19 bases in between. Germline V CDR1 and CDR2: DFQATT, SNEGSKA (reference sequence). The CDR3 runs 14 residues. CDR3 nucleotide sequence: TGCAGTGCCCCGGAGGCAGGGACTTTATATGGCTACACCTTC. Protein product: CSAPEAGTLYGYTF.

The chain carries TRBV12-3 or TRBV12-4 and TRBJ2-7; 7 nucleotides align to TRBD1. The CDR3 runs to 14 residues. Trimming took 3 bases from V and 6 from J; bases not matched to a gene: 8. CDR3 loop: CASSFLRTGVEQYF. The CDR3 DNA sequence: TGTGCCAGCAGTTTCCTCCGTACAGGGGTCGAGCAGTACTTC.

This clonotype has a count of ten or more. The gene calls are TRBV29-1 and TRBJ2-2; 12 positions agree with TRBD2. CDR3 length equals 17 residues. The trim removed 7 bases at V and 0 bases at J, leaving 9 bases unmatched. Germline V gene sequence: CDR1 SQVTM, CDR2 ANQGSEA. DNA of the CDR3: TGCAGCGCCGGACTAGCGGGGCTCCTCTCGAACACCGGGGAGCTGTTTTTT. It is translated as CSAGLAGLLSNTGELFF.